Following are 27 T cell receptor beta chains from one sample sequenced in a study of beta chain features in type 1 diabetes. Whole-study results and caveats: In every one of the four CD4+ subsets, TCRB CDR3s were moderately but significantly shorter in Type 1 diabetes patients.

The antigens of these receptors remain unknown. Reverse transcribing all isolated RNA meant expressed TCRB transcripts were sequenced. TCRdb's table, derived via immunoSEQ multiplex PCR, lists solely in-frame clones and lacks some. The sample records a few hundred thousand clones, approximately 16% being singletons. Sequencing was done on a sample of naive CD4+ T cells from blood. The receptors here all came from a man aged 25-40 years with type 1 diabetes.

There are a few counts of this clone. V is TRBV30 and J is TRBJ2-7, with D perhaps given as TRBD1 or TRBD2 (5 bases each). CDR3 size: 11 residues. CDR1 and CDR2 (germline): GTSNPN, SVGIG (reference sequence). V lost 5 bases and J 3 bases, leaving 8 bases between the germline ends. The DNA for the CDR3 is TGTGCCTGGGGGACCCTCTACGAGCAGTACTTC. This sequence encodes CAWGTLYEQYF.

This clone turned up a few times. The chain links TRBV10-3 to TRBJ2-1; 12 nucleotides agree with TRBD2. After removal of 4 bases from V and 6 bases from J, the junction contained 19 bases not matched to a gene. The CDR3 covers 20 residues. CDR1 and CDR2 from the germline V gene are ENHRY and SYGVKD. In nucleotides, the CDR3 is TGTGCCATCAGTGGCCTCGGGACTAGCGGGCAAAGAGTAGGAGGCAATGAGCAGTTCTTC. Residues: CAISGLGTSGQRVGGNEQFF.

This sequence joins TRBV25-1 and TRBJ2-7; TRBD2 matches 7 bases. The CDR3 extends over 15 amino acids. The V gene's germline CDR1 is MGHDK and CDR2 SYGVNS. V lost 5 bases and J lost 3; bases outside the gene matches: 10. CDR3 sequence: CASSRGGSRDYEQYF. CDR3 sequence (DNA): TGTGCCAGCAGTAGAGGCGGGAGCCGCGACTACGAGCAGTACTTC.

This rearrangement joins TRBV6-5 to TRBJ2-3; D is unclear. Trimming left V 0 bases short and J 5 bases short, with 9 bases between. The CDR3 has 14 residues. Germline V gene sequence: CDR1 MNHEY, CDR2 SVGAGI. The CDR3 nucleotides read TGTGCCAGCAGTTACTCGGAAGTCAAAGATACGCAGTATTTT. It yields the protein CASSYSEVKDTQYF.

The rearrangement joins TRBV7-9 to TRBJ2-1; tentative D call: TRBD1 (6 bases). V shed 1 base and J shed 11 bases, with 15 bases lying between them. Germline lookup yields CDR1 SEHNR and CDR2 FQNEAQ (reference sequence). This CDR3 comprises 14 residues. The CDR3 nucleotides are TGTGCCAGCAGCTTAGAGGCAGGGGTTCTACAGCAGTTCTTC. This codes for CASSLEAGVLQQFF.

This clone was seen a few times. This sequence joins TRBV14 and TRBJ2-3; tentatively, D is TRBD2 (5 bases). Germline V gene data show CDR1 as SGHDN and CDR2 as FVKESK. The V gene lost 1 base and the J gene lost 2 bases, with 7 bases spanning the gap. This CDR3 has 14 amino acids. CDR3 in amino acids: CASSQGTVTDTQYF. DNA of the CDR3: TGTGCCAGCAGCCAAGGGACTGTCACAGATACGCAGTATTTT. The full variable domain, with the rest looked up from reference TRBV14 and TRBJ2-3, is EAGVTQFPSHSVIEKGQTVTLRCDPISGHDNLYWYRRVMGKEIKFLLHFVKESKQDESGMPNNRFLAERTGGTYSTLKVQPAELEDSGVYFCASSQGTVTDTQYFGPGTRLTVL.

This clone was detected a few times. This chain joins TRBV29-1 and TRBJ1-2; 8 bases fit TRBD1. V lost 6 bases to trimming and J lost 4 bases; unmatched junction nucleotides: 7. Germline CDR1 reads SQVTM; CDR2 reads ANQGSEA. The CDR3 has 13 amino acids. The CDR3 region is CSVLTGGAYGYTF. In DNA, the CDR3 is TGCAGCGTCTTAACAGGGGGGGCCTATGGCTACACCTTC.

J is TRBJ2-1 and V is TRBV21-1; the table calls TRBD1, which could not be checked here. TRBV21-1 is described as a pseudogene. The CDR3 sequence is 16 residues long. The CDR3 nucleotides are TGTGCCAGCATCCCGACCCCAGACAGCTCCTACAATGAGCAGTTCTTC. This translates into CASIPTPDSSYNEQFF.

This chain uses TRBV7-2 with TRBJ2-2; D gene unclear. The CDR3 sequence is 16 residues long. With 0 bases removed from V and 6 bases from J, the gap between germline ends came to 14 bases. CDR1 is SGHTA, CDR2 FQGNSA, per germline. DNA for the CDR3: TGTGCCAGCAGCTTAGCAAATCCAGGATTGCCCGGGGAGCTGTTTTTT. Translated, it gives CASSLANPGLPGELFF.

This clone was seen more than once but under ten times. The identical CDR3 is also encoded by other nucleotide sequences in the sample. The genes are TRBV30 and TRBJ1-3, with D hard to call. Germline-derived CDR1 and CDR2 are GTSNPN and SVGIG (reference sequence). Trimming cost V 0 bases and J 0 bases, with 3 bases left between them. This CDR3 spans 13 amino acids. The CDR3 spells CAWSVSSGNTIYF. The DNA of the CDR3 is TGTGCCTGGAGTGTCAGCTCTGGAAACACCATATATTTT.

The table lists this clone with a few counts. The gene calls are TRBV29-1 and TRBJ2-1, with D tentatively TRBD1 (6 bases). The germline gives CDR1 SQVTM, CDR2 ANQGSEA. This CDR3 contains 15 residues. The germline V and J ends were trimmed by 3 bases and 2 bases, with 14 bases remaining between them. Here the CDR3 DNA reads TGCAGCGTTGAGGGTCAGGGGATTGCCTACAATGAGCAGTTCTTC. Translation gives CSVEGQGIAYNEQFF.

This clone was seen more than once but under ten times. The chain carries TRBV27 and TRBJ2-7; D possibly corresponds to TRBD2 (6 bases). The CDR3 totals 15 residues. The germline V gene has CDR1 MNHEY and CDR2 SMNVEV (reference sequence). Trimming removed 6 bases at V and 6 bases at J, with 21 bases between. The DNA of the CDR3 is TGTGCCAGCAGCCCCGGGGGAGCTCCGATCGTCGAGCAGTACTTC. This sequence encodes CASSPGGAPIVEQYF.

This clone turned up a few times. This chain connects TRBV7-6 to TRBJ2-5; D unresolved. V dropped 5 bases and J dropped 7 bases, with 14 bases sitting between them. The germline CDR1 and CDR2 sequences are SGHVS and FNYEAQ. The CDR3 consists of 13 residues. As DNA, the CDR3 is TGTGCCAGCAGCCTAGAGGTTGCTGGGACCCAGTACTTC. Protein: CASSLEVAGTQYF.

The chain couples TRBV11-2 to TRBJ2-3; D ambiguous. The CDR3 is 15 amino acids. The germline V and J ends were trimmed by 3 bases and 0 bases, with 10 bases remaining between them. Germline CDR1 is SGHAT and CDR2 is FQNNGV. The CDR3 here is CASSFRATSTDTQYF. Here the CDR3 DNA reads TGTGCCAGCAGCTTCCGAGCGACCAGCACAGATACGCAGTATTTT.

The chain recombines TRBV29-1 with TRBJ1-1; D unclear. The CDR3 is 13 residues long. V was clipped by 5 bases and J by 7 bases, with 17 bases between them. Per germline, CDR1 SQVTM and CDR2 ANQGSEA. Here the CDR3 DNA reads TGCAGCGTTATGGCAGGAGATGGGTTTGAAGCTTTCTTT. Translating gives CSVMAGDGFEAFF.

The table lists this clone with a few counts. The chain is built from TRBV30 and TRBJ1-3; D gene ambiguous. CDR3 length: 12 residues. The germline V gene has CDR1 GTSNPN and CDR2 SVGIG (reference sequence). V was shortened by 5 bases and J by 10 bases, with 15 bases between the two germline ends. The CDR3 reads CAWAGGSRTIYF. CDR3 nucleotide sequence: TGTGCCTGGGCAGGCGGGTCAAGGACCATATATTTT.

The chain combines TRBV18 with TRBJ2-3; 10 bases are a match to TRBD2. Germline trimming cut 3 bases from V and 3 bases from J; bases unmatched to any gene: 3. Per germline, CDR1 KGHSH and CDR2 LQKENI. This CDR3 has 15 amino acids. The CDR3 reads CASSPGLASTDTQYF. DNA for the CDR3: TGTGCCAGCTCACCGGGACTAGCGTCGACAGATACGCAGTATTTT.

The chain links TRBV29-1 to TRBJ2-3; 8 bases line up with TRBD2. The CDR3 extends over 15 amino acids. The trim removed 6 bases at V and 0 bases at J, leaving 8 bases unmatched. The V gene's germline CDR1 is SQVTM and CDR2 ANQGSEA. CDR3 sequence reads: CSVPPPSGSTDTQYF. The DNA of the CDR3 is TGCAGCGTGCCCCCTCCTAGCGGGAGCACAGATACGCAGTATTTT.

This sequence joins TRBV6-5 and TRBJ2-5, with TRBD1 as a possible D gene (6 bases). V was shortened by 6 bases and J by 2 bases, with 10 bases between the two germline ends. The length of the CDR3 is 13 residues. Germline V gene lookup returns CDR1 MNHEY and CDR2 SVGAGI. CDR3: CASSNRAQETQYF. CDR3 nucleotides: TGTGCCAGCAGCAACAGGGCTCAAGAGACCCAGTACTTC.

The rearrangement links TRBV6-5 to TRBJ2-3, with no clear D. V was trimmed by 7 bases and J by 8 bases, leaving 10 bases between them. The length of the CDR3 is 11 residues. Germline values: CDR1 MNHEY, CDR2 SVGAGI. CDR3 sequence reads: CASKIAATQYF. The DNA for the CDR3 is TGTGCCAGCAAGATCGCTGCTACGCAGTATTTT.

This clone was seen more than once but under ten times. The chain carries TRBV14 and TRBJ2-7, with D possibly being TRBD1 or TRBD2 (6 bases each). The CDR3 length is 16 residues. Deletions cut 4 bases from V and 3 bases from J, with 19 bases between. CDR1 SGHDN and CDR2 FVKESK come from the germline V gene. The CDR3 bases are TGTGCCAGCAGCCTCCTTGCGGGGACATTCATCTACGAGCAGTACTTC. The encoded protein is CASSLLAGTFIYEQYF.

The sample holds a few counts of this clone. The chain combines TRBV7-2 with TRBJ2-2, with D maybe TRBD1 (6 bases). Germline V gene lookup returns CDR1 SGHTA and CDR2 FQGNSA. This CDR3 has 16 amino acids. Trimming stripped 3 bases from V and 2 bases from J, with 13 bases between. CDR3: CASSFTGTTNTGELFF. The CDR3 coding sequence is TGTGCCAGCAGCTTCACCGGGACAACTAACACCGGGGAGCTGTTTTTT.

This sequence joins TRBV11-1 and TRBJ2-3; D might be TRBD2 (5 bases). The germline V gene has CDR1 SGHAT and CDR2 FQDESV (reference sequence). V was pared by 2 bases and J by 5 bases, with 14 bases between. The CDR3 runs 15 residues. CDR3 in DNA: TGTGCCAGCAGCTTAACGGCAGCAGCGGTAGATACGCAGTATTTT. It codes for CASSLTAAAVDTQYF.

This clone has more than one count but fewer than ten. This chain joins TRBV9 and TRBJ2-1; the D gene is possibly TRBD1 (6 bases). Trimming removed 0 bases from V and 10 bases from J, with 11 bases in between. This CDR3 has 13 amino acids. In germline, CDR1 is SGDLS, CDR2 YYNGEE. DNA for the CDR3: TGTGCCAGCAGCGTAGCTACAGGGACAGAGCAGTTCTTC. Translation gives CASSVATGTEQFF. Combining the CDR3 with reference TRBV9 and TRBJ2-1 gives the whole variable domain DSGVTQTPKHLITATGQRVTLRCSPRSGDLSVYWYQQSLDQGLQFLIQYYNGEERAKGNILERFSAQQFPDLHSELNLSSLELGDSALYFCASSVATGTEQFFGPGTRLTVL.

Only a few counts were recorded for this clone. The V gene is TRBV27, the J gene TRBJ2-1, with a tentative D call TRBD2 (5 bases). V was clipped by 3 bases and J by 0 bases, with 9 bases between them. This CDR3 has 15 amino acids. The germline gives CDR1 MNHEY, CDR2 SMNVEV (reference sequence). The CDR3 DNA sequence: TGTGCCAGCAGTTTCGGTCTAGCCTCCTACAATGAGCAGTTCTTC. It specifies CASSFGLASYNEQFF.

This clone was observed a few times. V and J are TRBV28 and TRBJ2-3; a weak D match, TRBD2 (5 bases). The germline V and J ends were trimmed by 3 bases and 0 bases, with 13 bases remaining between them. Looked up from germline, CDR1 is MDHEN and CDR2 is SYDVKM. This CDR3 region has 16 residues. The CDR3 DNA reads TGTGCCAGCAGTTTTCTTGGGGAGACTAGCACAGATACGCAGTATTTT. Amino acid sequence: CASSFLGETSTDTQYF.

This clone was seen only a few times. V gene TRBV4-1 combines with J gene TRBJ2-1, with D possibly being TRBD1 or TRBD2 (6 bases each). The V end lost 1 base, the J end lost 7 bases, and 14 bases lay between the germline ends. The CDR3 length is 15 residues. Germline V gene lookup returns CDR1 MGHRA and CDR2 YSYEKL. The CDR3 loop reads CASSQVRGLGNEQFF. The CDR3 coding sequence is TGCGCCAGCAGCCAAGTACGGGGGCTTGGGAATGAGCAGTTCTTC.